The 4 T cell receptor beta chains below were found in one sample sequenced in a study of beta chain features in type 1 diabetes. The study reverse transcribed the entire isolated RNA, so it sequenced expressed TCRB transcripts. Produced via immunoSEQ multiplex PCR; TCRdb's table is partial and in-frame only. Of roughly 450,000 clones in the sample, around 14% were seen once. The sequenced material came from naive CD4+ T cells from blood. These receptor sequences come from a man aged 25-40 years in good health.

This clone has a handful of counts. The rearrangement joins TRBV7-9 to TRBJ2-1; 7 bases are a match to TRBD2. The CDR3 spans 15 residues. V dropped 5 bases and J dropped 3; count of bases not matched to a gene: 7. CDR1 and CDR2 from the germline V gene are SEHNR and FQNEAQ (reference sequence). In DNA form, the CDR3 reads TGTGCCAGCAGCCAGGGAGGGGTACTCTACAATGAGCAGTTCTTC. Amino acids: CASSQGGVLYNEQFF. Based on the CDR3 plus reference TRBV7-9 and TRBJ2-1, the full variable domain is DTGVSQNPRHKITKRGQNVTFRCDPISEHNRLYWYRQTLGQGPEFLTYFQNEAQLEKSRLLSDRFSAERPKGSFSTLEIQRTEQGDSAMYLCASSQGGVLYNEQFFGPGTRLTVL.

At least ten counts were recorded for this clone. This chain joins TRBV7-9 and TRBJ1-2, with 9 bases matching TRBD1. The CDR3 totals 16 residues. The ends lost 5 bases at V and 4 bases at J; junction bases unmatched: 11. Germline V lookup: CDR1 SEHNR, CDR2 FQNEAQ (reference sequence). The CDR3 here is CASSHLLGQGPYGYTF. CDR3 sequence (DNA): TGTGCCAGCAGCCATCTCTTGGGACAGGGACCCTATGGCTACACCTTC.

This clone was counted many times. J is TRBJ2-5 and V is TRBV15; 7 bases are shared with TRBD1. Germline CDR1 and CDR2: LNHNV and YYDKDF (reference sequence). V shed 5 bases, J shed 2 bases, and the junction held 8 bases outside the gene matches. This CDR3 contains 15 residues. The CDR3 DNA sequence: TGTGCCACCAGCCCACGACAGGGAACTCAAGAGACCCAGTACTTC. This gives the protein CATSPRQGTQETQYF.

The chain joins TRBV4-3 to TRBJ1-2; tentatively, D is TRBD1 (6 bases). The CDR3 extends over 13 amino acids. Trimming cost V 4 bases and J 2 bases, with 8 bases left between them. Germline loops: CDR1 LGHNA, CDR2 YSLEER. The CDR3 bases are TGCGCCAGCAGCCGGGGACACAACTATGGCTACACCTTC. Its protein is CASSRGHNYGYTF.